The T cell receptor beta chain under discussion was sequenced for a study of identical twins. Study conclusions and caveats: A partial confounding effect on zero-insertion analyses could come from invariant MAIT and iNKT cells. With beta out-of-frame sequences, excess sharing by twins was weaker.

A template switching step contributed a universal primer site, while unique molecular identifiers were present in the cDNA. TCRdb itself ran the 5' RACE reads through MiXCR, one entry per CDR3 protein. The sample lists 700,000 or so distinct CDR3 sequences, 8.6% occurring once. This clonotype was detected only once. No antigen is known for it. Healthy Caucasian donors formed the entire cohort. The CDR3 extends over 14 amino acids. Germline V lookup: CDR1 GTSNPN, CDR2 SVGIG (reference sequence). V shed 5 bases and J 6 bases; nucleotides not matched to a gene: 8. This sample was also put to use in a study of yellow fever vaccine responses in identical twins.

Sequenced sample: PBMCs. The chain uses TRBV30 and TRBJ2-2; 8 bases map to TRBD1. The sequence was obtained from a woman under 30 in good health. CDR3 protein: CAWGPGQVPGELFF. The CDR3 DNA sequence: TGTGCCTGGGGTCCGGGACAGGTACCCGGGGAGCTGTTTTTT.